The subject of this entry is one TCR beta chain. This clone is a singleton in its sample. What this receptor recognizes is not known. Base qualities were left out, and no much larger clone turns up one base away. Libraries were constructed by the immunoSEQ multiplex PCR assay. Entries here come from immuneACCESS through TCRdb and include only in-frame sequences with V and J called. Some clones fail to appear in such tables; in the studies checked, an unresolved V gene covers under half of the shortfall, and the cause of the remainder is unknown. The sample includes some 67,000 clones, with nearly 98% observed a single time. The top ten clonotypes cover around 0.16% of the sample. The data are from a study of technical replicates of blood from a few donors (dated 2017 in TCRdb). From V the trimming removes 6 bases and from J it removes 2 bases, while the gene matches leave 10 bases of the junction unaccounted for. CDR1 and CDR2 are read off the germline V gene (reference sequence) as MNHEY and SMNVEV. Inclusive of the bounding cysteine and phenylalanine, the CDR3 is 15 residues long. The DNA shown is the 45-base CDR3, in frame from base 1.

Input material: T cells isolated from PBMCs. The sequence was collected from a human donor in good health. The V and J genes are TRBV27 and TRBJ2-7, with 7 bases aligning to TRBD1. The DNA sequence follows: TGTGCCAGCAGCCCGCCAAGGGGGCAACCCTACGAGCAGTACTTC. Its protein product is CASSPPRGQPYEQYF.